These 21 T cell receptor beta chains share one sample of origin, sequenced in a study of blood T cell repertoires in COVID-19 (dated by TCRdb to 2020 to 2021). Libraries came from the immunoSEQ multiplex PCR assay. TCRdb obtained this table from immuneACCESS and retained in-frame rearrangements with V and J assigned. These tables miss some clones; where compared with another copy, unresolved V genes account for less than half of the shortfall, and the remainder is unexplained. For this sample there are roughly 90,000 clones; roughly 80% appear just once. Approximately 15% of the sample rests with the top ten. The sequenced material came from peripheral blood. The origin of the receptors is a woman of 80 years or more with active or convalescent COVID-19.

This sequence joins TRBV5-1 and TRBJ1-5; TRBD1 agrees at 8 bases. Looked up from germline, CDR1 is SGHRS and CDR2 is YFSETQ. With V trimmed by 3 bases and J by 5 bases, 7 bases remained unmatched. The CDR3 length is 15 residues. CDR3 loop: CASSSSRRGHQPQHF. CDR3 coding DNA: TGCGCCAGCAGCTCCTCGCGCAGGGGGCATCAGCCCCAGCATTTT.

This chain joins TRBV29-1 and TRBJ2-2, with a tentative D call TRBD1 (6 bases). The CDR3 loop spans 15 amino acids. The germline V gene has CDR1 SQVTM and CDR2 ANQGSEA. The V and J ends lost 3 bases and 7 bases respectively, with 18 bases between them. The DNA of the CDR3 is TGCAGCGTTGATCCGGGACACTCGAAGGGCGGGGAGCTGTTTTTT. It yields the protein CSVDPGHSKGGELFF.

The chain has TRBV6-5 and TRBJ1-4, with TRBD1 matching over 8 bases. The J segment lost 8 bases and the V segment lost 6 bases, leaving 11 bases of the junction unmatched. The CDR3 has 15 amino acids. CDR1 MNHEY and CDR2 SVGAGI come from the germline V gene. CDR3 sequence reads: CASSLRTGSGEKLFF. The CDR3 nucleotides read TGTGCCAGCAGCCTCCGGACAGGGTCAGGAGAAAAACTGTTTTTT.

The CDR3 protein is CASSLDGRNGYTF. The CDR3 nucleotides are TGTGCCAGCAGCTTGGATGGGAGGAATGGCTACACCTTC. This sequence joins TRBV7-2 and TRBJ1-2; D remains unclear. Germline CDR1 SGHTA, CDR2 FQGNSA. This CDR3 is built from 13 residues. The V end lost 3 bases, the J end lost 6 bases, and 11 bases lay between the germline ends.

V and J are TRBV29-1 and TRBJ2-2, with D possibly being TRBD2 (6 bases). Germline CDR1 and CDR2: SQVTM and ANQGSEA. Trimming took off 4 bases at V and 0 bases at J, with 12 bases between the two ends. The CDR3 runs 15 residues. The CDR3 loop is CSVGASETNTGELFF. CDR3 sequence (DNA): TGCAGCGTTGGGGCTAGCGAGACGAACACCGGGGAGCTGTTTTTT.

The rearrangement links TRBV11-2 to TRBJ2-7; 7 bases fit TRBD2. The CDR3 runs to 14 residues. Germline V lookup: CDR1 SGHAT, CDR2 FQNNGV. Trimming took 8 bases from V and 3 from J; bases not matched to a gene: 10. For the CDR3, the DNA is TGTGCCAGCGGCGTTAGCGGGTCTAACTACGAGCAGTACTTC. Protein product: CASGVSGSNYEQYF.

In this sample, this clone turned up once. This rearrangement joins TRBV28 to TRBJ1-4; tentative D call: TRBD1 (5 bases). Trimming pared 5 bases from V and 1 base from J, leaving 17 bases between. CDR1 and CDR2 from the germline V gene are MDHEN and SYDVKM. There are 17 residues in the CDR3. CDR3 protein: CASSNVRFRGTNEKLFF. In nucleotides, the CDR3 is TGTGCCAGCAGTAACGTACGTTTTAGGGGAACTAATGAAAAACTGTTTTTT.

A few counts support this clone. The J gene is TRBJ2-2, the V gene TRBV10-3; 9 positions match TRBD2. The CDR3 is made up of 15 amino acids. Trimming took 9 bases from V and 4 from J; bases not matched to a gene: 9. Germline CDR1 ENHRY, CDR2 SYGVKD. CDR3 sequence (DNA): TGTGCCATACCCAAGGGACTAGCCCCCACCGGGGAGCTGTTTTTT. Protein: CAIPKGLAPTGELFF.

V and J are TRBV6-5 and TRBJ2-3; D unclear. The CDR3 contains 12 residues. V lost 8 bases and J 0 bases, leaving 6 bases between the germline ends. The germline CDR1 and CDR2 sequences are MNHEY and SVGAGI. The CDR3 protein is CASGSSTDTQYF. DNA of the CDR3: TGTGCCAGCGGCAGTAGCACAGATACGCAGTATTTT.

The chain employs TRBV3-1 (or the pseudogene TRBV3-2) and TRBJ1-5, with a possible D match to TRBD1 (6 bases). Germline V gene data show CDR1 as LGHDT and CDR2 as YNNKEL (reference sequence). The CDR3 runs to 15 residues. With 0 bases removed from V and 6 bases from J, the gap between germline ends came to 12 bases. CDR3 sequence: CASSQDGQTGQPQHF. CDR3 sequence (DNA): TGTGCCAGCAGCCAAGACGGACAGACTGGTCAGCCCCAGCATTTT.

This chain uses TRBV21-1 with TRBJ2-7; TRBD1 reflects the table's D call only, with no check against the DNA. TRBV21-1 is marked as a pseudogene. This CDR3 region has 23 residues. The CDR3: CASSPYRGQGVFGLGKLSYEQYF. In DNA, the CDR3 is TGTGCCAGCAGCCCATATCGGGGACAGGGGGTTTTTGGTCTTGGTAAACTTTCCTACGAGCAGTACTTC.

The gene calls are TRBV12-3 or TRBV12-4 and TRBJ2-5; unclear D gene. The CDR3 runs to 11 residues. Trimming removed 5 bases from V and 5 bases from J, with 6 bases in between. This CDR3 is CASSPLETQYF. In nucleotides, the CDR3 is TGTGCCAGCAGTCCCCTGGAGACCCAGTACTTC.

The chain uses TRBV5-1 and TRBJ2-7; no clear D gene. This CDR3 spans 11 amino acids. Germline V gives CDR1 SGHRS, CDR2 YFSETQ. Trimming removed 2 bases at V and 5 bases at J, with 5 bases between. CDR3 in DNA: TGCGCCAGCAGCTTATCTCACGAGCAGTACTTC. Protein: CASSLSHEQYF.

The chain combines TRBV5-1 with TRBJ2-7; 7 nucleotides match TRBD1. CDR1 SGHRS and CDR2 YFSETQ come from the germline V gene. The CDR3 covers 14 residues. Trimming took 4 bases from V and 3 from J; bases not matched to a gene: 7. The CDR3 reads CASSPIGTVYEQYF. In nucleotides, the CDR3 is TGCGCCAGCAGCCCAATCGGGACAGTCTACGAGCAGTACTTC.

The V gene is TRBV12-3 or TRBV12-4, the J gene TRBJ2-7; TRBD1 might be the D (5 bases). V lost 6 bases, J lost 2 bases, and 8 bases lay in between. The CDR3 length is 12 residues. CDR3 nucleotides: TGTGCCAGCAGGCCAGGGCCCTACGAGCAGTACTTC. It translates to CASRPGPYEQYF.

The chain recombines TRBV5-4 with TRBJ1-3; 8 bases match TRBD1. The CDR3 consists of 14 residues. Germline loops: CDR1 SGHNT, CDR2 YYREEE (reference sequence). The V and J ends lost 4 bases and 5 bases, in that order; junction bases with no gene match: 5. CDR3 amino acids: CASSNRTGRNTIYF. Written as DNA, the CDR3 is TGTGCCAGCAGCAACAGGACAGGGAGAAACACCATATATTTT.

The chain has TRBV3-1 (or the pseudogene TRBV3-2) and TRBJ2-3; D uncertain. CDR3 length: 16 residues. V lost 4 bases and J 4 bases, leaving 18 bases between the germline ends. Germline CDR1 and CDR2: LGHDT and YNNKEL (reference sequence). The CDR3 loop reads CASSPHAGVGADTQYF. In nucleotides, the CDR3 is TGTGCCAGCAGCCCCCATGCCGGAGTAGGTGCAGATACGCAGTATTTT.

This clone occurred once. The CDR3 nucleotides read TGTGCCAGCAGTTCGGGGGGGCAAGAGACCCAGTACTTC. Amino acids: CASSSGGQETQYF. This chain connects TRBV28 to TRBJ2-5; 8 bases align to TRBD2. The CDR3 contains 13 residues. The germline V gene has CDR1 MDHEN and CDR2 SYDVKM. V lost 4 bases to trimming and J lost 2 bases; unmatched junction nucleotides: 0.

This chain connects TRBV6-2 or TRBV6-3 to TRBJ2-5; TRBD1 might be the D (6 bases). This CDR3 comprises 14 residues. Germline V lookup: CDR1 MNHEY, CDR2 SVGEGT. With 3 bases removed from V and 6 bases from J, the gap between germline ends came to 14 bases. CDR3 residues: CASSYWSGEKTQYF. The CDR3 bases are TGTGCCAGCAGTTATTGGTCAGGGGAAAAGACCCAGTACTTC.

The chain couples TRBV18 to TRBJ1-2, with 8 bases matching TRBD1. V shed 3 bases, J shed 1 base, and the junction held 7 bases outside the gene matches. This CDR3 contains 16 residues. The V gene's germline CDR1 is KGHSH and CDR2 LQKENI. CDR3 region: CASSPSRDRNNYGYTF. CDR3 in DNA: TGTGCCAGCTCACCCTCTCGGGACAGGAATAACTATGGCTACACCTTC.

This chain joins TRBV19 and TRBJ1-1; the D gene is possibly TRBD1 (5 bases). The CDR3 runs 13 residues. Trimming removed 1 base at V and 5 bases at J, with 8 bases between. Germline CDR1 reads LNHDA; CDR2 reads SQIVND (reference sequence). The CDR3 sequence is CASSIGGWTEAFF. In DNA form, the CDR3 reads TGTGCCAGTAGTATAGGGGGCTGGACTGAAGCTTTCTTT.